Below are 32 T cell receptor beta chains sequenced from a single sample in a study of cytomegalovirus exposure and HLA in healthy donors. Using immunoSEQ multiplex PCR, the repertoire was profiled, and TCRdb retains in-frame clones only, with some absent. The top ten hold about 12% of the sample, which has hundreds of thousands of clones, approximately 84% seen once. Sequenced input: PBMCs. The receptor source for this set is a man younger than 35 in good health and CMV-seropositive.

This clone has more than one count but fewer than ten. The V and J genes are TRBV7-8 and TRBJ2-2; D uncertain. The CDR3 has 13 residues. Trimming shortened V by 2 bases and J by 6 bases, and 7 bases separated the two germline ends. CDR1 and CDR2 (germline): SGHVS, FQNEAQ. CDR3 loop: CASSLYRSGELFF. The DNA of the CDR3 is TGTGCCAGCAGCTTATATCGGTCCGGGGAGCTGTTTTTT.

The chain recombines TRBV7-8 with TRBJ1-2, with 7 bases aligning to TRBD1. V was clipped by 5 bases and J by 1 base; unmatched bases: 7. The germline V gene has CDR1 SGHVS and CDR2 FQNEAQ. The CDR3 spans 15 residues. CDR3 coding DNA: TGTGCCAGCAGCCCCAGGACAGGCAATAACTATGGCTACACCTTC. Translating it yields CASSPRTGNNYGYTF.

This chain joins TRBV27 and TRBJ2-1; 13 bases are a match to TRBD2. CDR3 length equals 15 residues. V was clipped by 5 bases and J by 7 bases; unmatched bases: 5. The V gene's germline CDR1 is MNHEY and CDR2 SMNVEV (reference sequence). CDR3 DNA sequence: TGTGCCAGCAGTCAACTAGCGGGAGGGCCTAATGAGCAGTTCTTC. This gives the protein CASSQLAGGPNEQFF.

The genes are TRBV5-4 and TRBJ1-3, with 8 bases lining up with TRBD1. The CDR3 is 15 amino acids. The V segment lost 4 bases and the J segment 2 bases; nucleotides outside the gene matches: 5. CDR1 is SGHNT, CDR2 YYREEE, per germline (reference sequence). CDR3 in DNA: TGTGCCAGCAGCCTCCAGGACAGGGCTGGAAACACCATATATTTT. It encodes CASSLQDRAGNTIYF.

This clone was seen a single time. The junction differs from germline at one of its ends, possibly a read error. The chain recombines TRBV28 with TRBJ1-1, with D perhaps TRBD1 (5 bases). The CDR3 has 12 amino acids. The germline CDR1 and CDR2 sequences are MDHEN and SYDVKM. CDR3 DNA sequence: TGTGCCAGCACCACCTCCCGGGGCACCGTTCTATTT. Translating gives CASTTSRGTVLF.

The rearrangement uses TRBV7-2 and TRBJ2-5; TRBD2 matches at 15 bases. The CDR3 covers 17 residues. CDR1 and CDR2 from the germline V gene are SGHTA and FQGNSA. Trimming at V came to 5 bases and at J to 4 bases, leaving 8 bases not matched to a gene. CDR3 residues: CASSKGLAGGRGETQYF. The CDR3 DNA reads as TGTGCCAGCAGCAAGGGACTAGCGGGAGGCAGGGGAGAGACCCAGTACTTC. The entire variable domain, with the rest obtained from reference TRBV7-2 and TRBJ2-5, is as follows: GAGVSQSPSNKVTEKGKDVELRCDPISGHTALYWYRQSLGQGLEFLIYFQGNSAPDKSGLPSDRFSAERTGGSVSTLTIQRTQQEDSAVYLCASSKGLAGGRGETQYFGPGTRLLVL.

The chain joins TRBV2 to TRBJ1-1; D remains unclear. The CDR3 has 13 amino acids. V lost 2 bases to trimming and J lost 4 bases, with 8 bases between them. Germline V gives CDR1 SNHLY, CDR2 FYNNEI. The CDR3 DNA reads TGTGCCAGCAGTGAACCGGCGGGCACTGAAGCTTTCTTT. Translation gives CASSEPAGTEAFF.

Remarks on this clone: Other DNA sequences in this specimen translate into the identical CDR3. The chain carries TRBV9 and TRBJ2-1, with 7 bases identical to TRBD2. This CDR3 spans 16 amino acids. V shed 0 bases, J shed 4 bases, and the junction held 7 bases outside the gene matches. Germline CDR1 is SGDLS and CDR2 is YYNGEE. CDR3 protein: CASSVGGGSSYNEQFF. CDR3 bases: TGTGCCAGCAGCGTAGGGGGCGGGAGTAGTTACAATGAGCAGTTCTTC.

This clone occurred a few times. The gene calls are TRBV5-1 and TRBJ2-7; D is tentatively TRBD1 or TRBD2 (6 bases each). Trimming pared 2 bases from V and 6 bases from J, leaving 15 bases between. The CDR3 is made up of 14 amino acids. Germline-derived CDR1 and CDR2 are SGHRS and YFSETQ. The CDR3 coding sequence is TGCGCCAGCAGCTTCAACGGGGGCCTGGGCGAGCAGTACTTC. Translation gives CASSFNGGLGEQYF.

The chain carries TRBV6-1 and TRBJ1-1; a possible D gene is TRBD1 (5 bases). Germline V gives CDR1 MNHNS, CDR2 SASEGT. This CDR3 has 14 residues. Trimming shortened V by 4 bases and J by 4 bases, and 13 bases separated the two germline ends. CDR3 in amino acids: CASSAERGGTEAFF. In DNA form, the CDR3 reads TGTGCCAGCAGTGCGGAGCGGGGGGGCACTGAAGCTTTCTTT.

V usage is TRBV2 and J usage is TRBJ2-7; tentatively, D is TRBD1 (5 bases). The CDR3 has 14 amino acids. V dropped 3 bases and J dropped 3 bases, with 12 bases sitting between them. In germline, CDR1 is SNHLY, CDR2 FYNNEI. As DNA, the CDR3 is TGTGCCAGCAGTGATCAGGGCGCGAACTACGAGCAGTACTTC. It yields the protein CASSDQGANYEQYF.

V and J are TRBV5-4 and TRBJ2-3; 11 bases line up with TRBD2. This CDR3 is 18 amino acids long. After removal of 3 bases from V and 0 bases from J, the junction contained 9 bases not matched to a gene. Per the germline V gene, CDR1 is SGHNT and CDR2 is YYREEE (reference sequence). CDR3 protein: CASSSRTSGPTSTDTQYF. The CDR3 DNA reads TGTGCCAGCAGCTCCCGGACTAGCGGGCCAACTAGCACAGATACGCAGTATTTT.

The chain carries TRBV6-5 and TRBJ2-5; 11 bases line up with TRBD1. The CDR3 extends over 15 amino acids. V lost 2 bases to trimming and J lost 2 bases; unmatched junction nucleotides: 1. Germline CDR1 and CDR2: MNHEY and SVGAGI. CDR3: CASSYRDRGQETQYF. For the CDR3, the DNA is TGTGCCAGCAGTTACCGGGACAGGGGGCAAGAGACCCAGTACTTC.

This clone was counted a single time. V usage is TRBV5-1 and J usage is TRBJ2-3, with D perhaps given as TRBD1 or TRBD2 (5 bases each). V lost 0 bases and J 5 bases, leaving 10 bases between the germline ends. Germline loops: CDR1 SGHRS, CDR2 YFSETQ. There are 14 residues in the CDR3. This chain's CDR3 is CASSLEKGRDTQYF. In DNA, the CDR3 is TGCGCCAGCAGCTTGGAAAAGGGACGAGATACGCAGTATTTT.

J is TRBJ2-7 and V is TRBV2; 8 nucleotides match TRBD1. Germline V gene lookup returns CDR1 SNHLY and CDR2 FYNNEI. CDR3 size: 13 residues. V lost 6 bases and J lost 3; bases outside the gene matches: 4. The CDR3 nucleotides are TGTGCCAGCAGATTGGACAGGGACTACGAGCAGTACTTC. Encoded protein: CASRLDRDYEQYF.

The chain uses TRBV4-1 and TRBJ2-1; D is undetermined. The CDR3 extends over 15 amino acids. With 0 bases removed from V and 0 bases from J, the gap between germline ends came to 6 bases. Germline CDR1 MGHRA, CDR2 YSYEKL. The CDR3 loop is CASSQDHSSYNEQFF. The DNA of the CDR3 is TGCGCCAGCAGCCAAGACCATAGCTCCTACAATGAGCAGTTCTTC.

The chain joins TRBV6-4 to TRBJ1-5; D not certain. The CDR3 totals 13 residues. The germline CDR1 and CDR2 sequences are MRHNA and SNTAGT. V was shortened by 3 bases and J by 8 bases, with 11 bases between the two germline ends. CDR3 sequence: CASSENSLEPQHF. DNA of the CDR3: TGTGCCAGCAGTGAGAACAGTTTGGAGCCCCAGCATTTT.

The chain couples TRBV5-4 to TRBJ2-7; 10 positions agree with TRBD2. The CDR3 is 14 residues long. V was clipped by 4 bases and J by 4 bases; unmatched bases: 5. Germline V gene data show CDR1 as SGHNT and CDR2 as YYREEE (reference sequence). CDR3 loop: CASSASGSPYEQYF. CDR3 sequence (DNA): TGTGCCAGCAGCGCTAGCGGGAGCCCTTACGAGCAGTACTTC.

The chain has TRBV6-1 and TRBJ1-5; D is unresolved. V gave up 5 bases and J gave up 4 bases, with 9 bases separating them. Germline CDR1 and CDR2: MNHNS and SASEGT. This CDR3 is built from 13 residues. In nucleotides, the CDR3 is TGTGCCAGCAGTAACGAACCAAATCAGCCCCAGCATTTT. This translates into CASSNEPNQPQHF.

This chain links TRBV27 with TRBJ2-3; 10 bases line up with TRBD2. CDR1 is MNHEY and CDR2 is SMNVEV in the germline V gene (reference sequence). This CDR3 is 16 amino acids long. Trimming took 5 bases from V and 2 from J; bases not matched to a gene: 7. The DNA of the CDR3 is TGTGCCAGCAGTCAGCGACTAGCGGGTTTCACAGATACGCAGTATTTT. It specifies CASSQRLAGFTDTQYF.

This chain joins TRBV6-1 and TRBJ2-2; TRBD1 might be the D (5 bases). Trimming pared 3 bases from V and 5 bases from J, leaving 13 bases between. This CDR3 is 15 amino acids long. Germline assignment: CDR1 MNHNS and CDR2 SASEGT. CDR3 residues: CASSDPRDGTGELFF. CDR3 DNA sequence: TGTGCCAGCAGTGACCCCAGGGATGGAACCGGGGAGCTGTTTTTT.

The gene calls are TRBV13 and TRBJ2-1; D gene uncertain. CDR3 length equals 12 residues. Trimming pared 5 bases from V and 8 bases from J, leaving 10 bases between. From germline, CDR1 is PRHDT and CDR2 FYEKMQ (reference sequence). CDR3 DNA: TGTGCCAGCAGCGCCATTCTATATGAGCAGTTCTTC. This gives the protein CASSAILYEQFF.

The chain employs TRBV28 and TRBJ2-1; tentatively, D is TRBD1 (5 bases). V lost 10 bases and J lost 4, with 11 bases in between. The CDR3 length is 12 residues. Germline V gives CDR1 MDHEN, CDR2 SYDVKM. In DNA, the CDR3 is TGTGCCACCGACGACAGTTACAATGAGCAGTTCTTC. Translation: CATDDSYNEQFF.

The J gene is TRBJ1-2, the V gene TRBV20-1, with D unresolved. There are 11 residues in the CDR3. Between the trimmed V and J ends, which lost 3 bases and 1 base, there was a span of 3 bases. CDR1 and CDR2 from the germline V gene are DFQATT and SNEGSKA (reference sequence). The CDR3 DNA reads as TGCAGTGCTAGTTTTAACTATGGCTACACCTTC. Translating gives CSASFNYGYTF.

The rearrangement links TRBV5-1 to TRBJ2-7; D possibly corresponds to TRBD2 (5 bases). V lost 6 bases to trimming and J lost 2 bases, with 18 bases between them. Germline V lookup: CDR1 SGHRS, CDR2 YFSETQ. CDR3 length: 15 amino acids. The CDR3 DNA follows: TGCGCCAGCACCCGGGGTGCGGACGGAACCTACGAGCAGTACTTC. This sequence encodes CASTRGADGTYEQYF.

Only one count was recorded for this clone. The chain joins TRBV4-3 to TRBJ2-5; weak D call: TRBD2 (5 bases). The V end was cut by 0 bases, the J end by 5 bases, with 13 bases between. Germline CDR1 and CDR2: LGHNA and YSLEER. The CDR3 is made up of 15 amino acids. The CDR3, as DNA: TGCGCCAGCAGCCAAGATAACCTAGCCGCCGAGACCCAGTACTTC. This sequence encodes CASSQDNLAAETQYF.

The chain recombines TRBV6-5 with TRBJ2-7; 7 nucleotides line up with TRBD2. The CDR3 is 16 residues long. CDR1 is MNHEY, CDR2 SVGAGI, per germline. Trimming removed 0 bases from V and 0 bases from J; junction bases left unmatched: 5. The CDR3 DNA sequence: TGTGCCAGCAGTTACTCAAGCGGGACCCGCTCCTACGAGCAGTACTTC. Amino acid sequence: CASSYSSGTRSYEQYF.

This clone came up a few times. The chain combines TRBV6-5 with TRBJ2-1; unclear D gene. The CDR3 length is 14 residues. Per the germline V gene, CDR1 is MNHEY and CDR2 is SVGAGI. Trimming shortened V by 4 bases and J by 1 base, and 8 bases separated the two germline ends. CDR3 sequence (DNA): TGTGCCAGCAGTTGGGAACCTTCCTACAATGAGCAGTTCTTC. Encoded protein: CASSWEPSYNEQFF.

The chain employs TRBV11-3 and TRBJ1-4, with a tentative D call TRBD1 (5 bases). The CDR3 covers 17 residues. The germline CDR1 and CDR2 sequences are SGHNT and YENEEA. Trimming removed 7 bases at V and 6 bases at J, with 24 bases between. The CDR3 DNA reads as TGTGCCAGCACCACCCCCCGACCGGGGCTAAGGGATGAAAAACTGTTTTTT. Translating it yields CASTTPRPGLRDEKLFF. The full variable domain, completed using reference TRBV11-3 and TRBJ1-4, is EAGVVQSPRYKIIEKKQPVAFWCNPISGHNTLYWYLQNLGQGPELLIRYENEEAVDDSQLPKDRFSAERLKGVDSTLKIQPAELGDSAVYLCASTTPRPGLRDEKLFFGSGTQLSVL.

This sequence joins TRBV5-4 and TRBJ1-3, with a possible D match to TRBD1 (6 bases). V lost 1 base and J lost 2, with 7 bases in between. Germline loops: CDR1 SGHNT, CDR2 YYREEE (reference sequence). This CDR3 region has 14 residues. The CDR3 here is CASSLTGTGNTIYF. CDR3 coding DNA: TGTGCCAGCAGCTTGACAGGGACTGGAAACACCATATATTTT.

The V gene is TRBV9, the J gene TRBJ1-1, with D perhaps matching TRBD1 (5 bases). The germline CDR1 and CDR2 sequences are SGDLS and YYNGEE. The CDR3 spans 17 residues. V lost 0 bases and J 4 bases, leaving 19 bases between the germline ends. The chain's CDR3 is CASSVDPAGPSGTEAFF. Here the CDR3 DNA reads TGTGCCAGCAGCGTAGACCCGGCAGGGCCGTCGGGCACTGAAGCTTTCTTT.

The chain couples TRBV30 to TRBJ1-2; D may be TRBD1 (5 bases). Germline values: CDR1 GTSNPN, CDR2 SVGIG (reference sequence). V lost 0 bases and J 5 bases, leaving 10 bases between the germline ends. CDR3 length: 13 residues. The CDR3 nucleotides read TGTGCCTGGAGTGTCGGGACCCGATATGGCTACACCTTC. This translates into CAWSVGTRYGYTF.